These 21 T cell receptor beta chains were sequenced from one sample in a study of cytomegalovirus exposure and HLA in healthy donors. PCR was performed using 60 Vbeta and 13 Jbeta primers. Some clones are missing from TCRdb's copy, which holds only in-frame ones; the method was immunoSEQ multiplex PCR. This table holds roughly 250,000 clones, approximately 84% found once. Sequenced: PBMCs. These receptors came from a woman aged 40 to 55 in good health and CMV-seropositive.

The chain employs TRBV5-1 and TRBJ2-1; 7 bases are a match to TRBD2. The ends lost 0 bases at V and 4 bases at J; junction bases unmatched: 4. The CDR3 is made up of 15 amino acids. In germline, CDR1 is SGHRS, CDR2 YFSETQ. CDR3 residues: CASSLGGTTYNEQFF. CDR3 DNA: TGCGCCAGCAGCTTGGGCGGGACTACGTACAATGAGCAGTTCTTC.

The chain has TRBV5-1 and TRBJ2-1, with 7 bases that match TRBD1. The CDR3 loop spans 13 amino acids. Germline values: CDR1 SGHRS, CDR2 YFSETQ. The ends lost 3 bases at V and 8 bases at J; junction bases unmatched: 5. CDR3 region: CASSSGQLDEQFF. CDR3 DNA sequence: TGCGCCAGCAGCTCGGGACAGTTAGATGAGCAGTTCTTC.

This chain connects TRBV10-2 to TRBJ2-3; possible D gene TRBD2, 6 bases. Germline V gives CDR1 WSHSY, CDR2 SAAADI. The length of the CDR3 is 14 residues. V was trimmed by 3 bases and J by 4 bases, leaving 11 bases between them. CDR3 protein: CASSDAGGPDTQYF. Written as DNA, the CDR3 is TGCGCCAGCAGTGATGCAGGAGGGCCAGATACGCAGTATTTT.

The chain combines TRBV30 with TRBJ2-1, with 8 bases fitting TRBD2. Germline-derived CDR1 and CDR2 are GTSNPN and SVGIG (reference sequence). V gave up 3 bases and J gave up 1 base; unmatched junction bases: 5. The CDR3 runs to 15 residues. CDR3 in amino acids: CAWSSGTRSYNEQFF. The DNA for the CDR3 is TGTGCCTGGAGCTCCGGGACTAGATCCTACAATGAGCAGTTCTTC.

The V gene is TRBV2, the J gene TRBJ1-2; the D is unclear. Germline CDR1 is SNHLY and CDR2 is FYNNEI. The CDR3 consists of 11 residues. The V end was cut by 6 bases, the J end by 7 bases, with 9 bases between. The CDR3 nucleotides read TGTGCCAGCAGCAGCAAGCGTGGCTACACCTTC. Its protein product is CASSSKRGYTF.

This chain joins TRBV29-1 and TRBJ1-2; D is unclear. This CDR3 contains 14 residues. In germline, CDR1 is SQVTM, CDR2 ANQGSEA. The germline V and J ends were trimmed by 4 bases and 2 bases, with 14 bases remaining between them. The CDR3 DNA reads TGCAGCGTTGGGCCGGGAGCCACAAACTATGGCTACACCTTC. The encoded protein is CSVGPGATNYGYTF.

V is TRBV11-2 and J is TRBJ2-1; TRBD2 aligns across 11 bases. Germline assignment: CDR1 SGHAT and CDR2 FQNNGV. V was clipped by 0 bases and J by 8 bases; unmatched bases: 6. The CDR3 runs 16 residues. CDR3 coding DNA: TGTGCCAGCAGCTTAGACATAGCGGGAGGGTACCATGAGCAGTTCTTC. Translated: CASSLDIAGGYHEQFF. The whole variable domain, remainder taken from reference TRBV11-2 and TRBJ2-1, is EAGVAQSPRYKIIEKRQSVAFWCNPISGHATLYWYQQILGQGPKLLIQFQNNGVVDDSQLPKDRFSAERLKGVDSTLKIQPAKLEDSAVYLCASSLDIAGGYHEQFFGPGTRLTVL.

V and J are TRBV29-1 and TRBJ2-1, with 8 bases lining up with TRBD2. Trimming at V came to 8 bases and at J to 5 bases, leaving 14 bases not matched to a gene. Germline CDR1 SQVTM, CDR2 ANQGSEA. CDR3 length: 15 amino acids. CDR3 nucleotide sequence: TGCAGCTCCGGGGGGCGGGAGGTTTATCACAATGAGCAGTTCTTC. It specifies CSSGGREVYHNEQFF.

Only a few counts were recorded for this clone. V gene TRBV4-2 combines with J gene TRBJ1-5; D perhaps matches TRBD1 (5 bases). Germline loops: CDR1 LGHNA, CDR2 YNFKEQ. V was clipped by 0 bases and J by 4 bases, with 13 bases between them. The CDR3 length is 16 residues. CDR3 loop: CASSQDGGTGNQPQHF. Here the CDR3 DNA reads TGTGCCAGCAGCCAAGATGGAGGGACGGGGAATCAGCCCCAGCATTTT.

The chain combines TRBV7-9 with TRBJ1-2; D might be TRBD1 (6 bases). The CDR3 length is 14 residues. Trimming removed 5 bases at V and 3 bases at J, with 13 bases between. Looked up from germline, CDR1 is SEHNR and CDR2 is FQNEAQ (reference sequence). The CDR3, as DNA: TGTGCCAGCAGCACAAGGACAGTAGACTATGGCTACACCTTC. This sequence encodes CASSTRTVDYGYTF.

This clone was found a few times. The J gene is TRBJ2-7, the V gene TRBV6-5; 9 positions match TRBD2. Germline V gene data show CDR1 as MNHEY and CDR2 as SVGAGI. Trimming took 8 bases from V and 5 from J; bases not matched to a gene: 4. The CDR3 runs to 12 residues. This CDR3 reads CASFSGSHEQYF. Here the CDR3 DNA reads TGTGCCAGCTTTAGCGGGAGCCACGAGCAGTACTTC.

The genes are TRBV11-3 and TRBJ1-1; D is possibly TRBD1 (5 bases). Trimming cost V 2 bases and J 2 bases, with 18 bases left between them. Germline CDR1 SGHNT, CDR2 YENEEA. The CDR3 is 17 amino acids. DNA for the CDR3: TGTGCCAGCAGCTTAAATTTTATGGGGCAAGTAAACACTGAAGCTTTCTTT. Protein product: CASSLNFMGQVNTEAFF.

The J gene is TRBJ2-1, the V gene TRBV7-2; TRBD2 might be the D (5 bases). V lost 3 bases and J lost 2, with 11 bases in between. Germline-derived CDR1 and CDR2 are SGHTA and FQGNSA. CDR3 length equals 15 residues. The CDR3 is CASSLGASTYNEQFF. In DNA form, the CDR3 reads TGTGCCAGCAGCTTGGGAGCGTCTACCTACAATGAGCAGTTCTTC.

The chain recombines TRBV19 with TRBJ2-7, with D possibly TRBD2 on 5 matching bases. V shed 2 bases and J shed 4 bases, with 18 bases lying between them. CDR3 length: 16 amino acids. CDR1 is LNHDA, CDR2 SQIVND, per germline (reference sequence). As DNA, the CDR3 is TGTGCCAGTAGTATAAGCGGCCTATCAACCGGATACGAGCAGTACTTC. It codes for CASSISGLSTGYEQYF.

CDR3 loop: CASSLSWRRGETQYF. As DNA, the CDR3 is TGTGCCAGCAGTTTATCCTGGCGGAGGGGAGAGACCCAGTACTTC. V is TRBV28 and J is TRBJ2-5; perhaps TRBD2 as D (6 bases). The V end was cut by 1 base, the J end by 4 bases, with 13 bases between. In germline, CDR1 is MDHEN, CDR2 SYDVKM. This CDR3 is built from 15 residues. The full variable domain, in which reference TRBV28 and TRBJ2-5 provide the parts outside the CDR3, is DVKVTQSSRYLVKRTGEKVFLECVQDMDHENMFWYRQDPGLGLRLIYFSYDVKMKEKGDIPEGYSVSREKKERFSLILESASTNQTSMYLCASSLSWRRGETQYFGPGTRLLVL.

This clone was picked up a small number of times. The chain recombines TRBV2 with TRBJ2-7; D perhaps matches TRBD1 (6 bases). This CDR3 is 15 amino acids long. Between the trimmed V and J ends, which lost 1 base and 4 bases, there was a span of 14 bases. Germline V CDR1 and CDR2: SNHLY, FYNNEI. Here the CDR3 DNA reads TGTGCCAGCAGTGAAGGCAGGGGTCTTTCATACGAGCAGTACTTC. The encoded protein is CASSEGRGLSYEQYF.

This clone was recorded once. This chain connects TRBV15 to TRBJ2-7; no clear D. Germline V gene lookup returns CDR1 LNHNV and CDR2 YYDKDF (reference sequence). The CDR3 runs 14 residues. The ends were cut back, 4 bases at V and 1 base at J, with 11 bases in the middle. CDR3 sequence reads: CATSTPGASYEQYF. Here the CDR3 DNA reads TGTGCCACCAGCACTCCCGGAGCTTCCTACGAGCAGTACTTC.

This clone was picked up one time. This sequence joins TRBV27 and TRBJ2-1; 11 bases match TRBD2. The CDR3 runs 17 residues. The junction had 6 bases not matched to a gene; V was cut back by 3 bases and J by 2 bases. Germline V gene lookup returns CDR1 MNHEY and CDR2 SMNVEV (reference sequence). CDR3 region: CASSFPTSGRTYNEQFF. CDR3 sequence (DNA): TGTGCCAGCAGTTTTCCCACTAGCGGGAGAACCTACAATGAGCAGTTCTTC.

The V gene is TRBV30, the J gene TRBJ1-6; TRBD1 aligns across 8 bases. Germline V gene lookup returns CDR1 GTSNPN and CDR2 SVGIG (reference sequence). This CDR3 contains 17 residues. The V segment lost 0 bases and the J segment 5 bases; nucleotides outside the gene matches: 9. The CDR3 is CAWSVQGDRMNNSPLHF. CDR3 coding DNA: TGTGCCTGGAGTGTACAGGGGGACAGGATGAATAATTCACCCCTCCACTTT.

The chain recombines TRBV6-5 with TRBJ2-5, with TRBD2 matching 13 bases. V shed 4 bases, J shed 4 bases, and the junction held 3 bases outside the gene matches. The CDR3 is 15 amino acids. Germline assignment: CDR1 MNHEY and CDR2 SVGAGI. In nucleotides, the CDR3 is TGTGCCAGCAGTTGGACTAGCGGGAGAACAGAGACCCAGTACTTC. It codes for CASSWTSGRTETQYF.

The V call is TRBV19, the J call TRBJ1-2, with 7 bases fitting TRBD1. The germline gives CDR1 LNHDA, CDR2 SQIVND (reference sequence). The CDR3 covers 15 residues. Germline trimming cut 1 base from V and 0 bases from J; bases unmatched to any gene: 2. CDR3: CASSIGQGANYGYTF. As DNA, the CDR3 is TGTGCCAGTAGTATAGGACAGGGCGCTAACTATGGCTACACCTTC.